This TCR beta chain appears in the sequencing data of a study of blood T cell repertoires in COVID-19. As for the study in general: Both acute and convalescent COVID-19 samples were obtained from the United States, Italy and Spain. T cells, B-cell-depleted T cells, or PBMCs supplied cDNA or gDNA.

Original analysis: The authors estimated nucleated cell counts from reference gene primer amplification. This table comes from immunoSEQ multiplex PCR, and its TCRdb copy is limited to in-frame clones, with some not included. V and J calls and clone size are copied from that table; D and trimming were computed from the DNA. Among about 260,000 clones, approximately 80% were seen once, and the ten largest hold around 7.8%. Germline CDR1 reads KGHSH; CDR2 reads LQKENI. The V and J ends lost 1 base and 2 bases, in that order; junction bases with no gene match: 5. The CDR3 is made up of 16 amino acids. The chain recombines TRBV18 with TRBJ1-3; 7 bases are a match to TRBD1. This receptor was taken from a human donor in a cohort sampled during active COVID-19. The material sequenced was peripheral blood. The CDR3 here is CASSPQTGAAGNTIYF. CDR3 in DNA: TGTGCCAGCTCACCACAAACAGGGGCGGCTGGAAACACCATATATTTT.